The subject of this entry is one TCR beta chain. Its antigen is not identified. Produced via immunoSEQ multiplex PCR; TCRdb's table is partial and in-frame only. The sample lists 2 million to 2.5 million clones, 85% to 95% occurring once. These data are taken from a study of shared clonotypes between healthy human individuals. Study as a whole: Aged 18 to 49, the donors were two women and three men.

Study results and caveats: Clonotypes which were not shared had lower generation probabilities than clonotypes that all four donors shared. The sole specimen, blood, was sampled, and tissue repertoires likely differ. Since donors were few, the genetic and exposure-history diversity represented was limited.

CD8 cells classed as naive were CD45RO-negative and positively selected for CCR7, excluding terminally differentiated effector memory CD45RA+ cells. This sequence was found in a young man in good health. Sequencing was performed on naive CD8+ T cells sorted from blood.

Written as DNA, the CDR3 is TGTGCCATCAGTGACTCAACCACCAACTATGGCTACACCTTC. This sequence encodes CAISDSTTNYGYTF. The V gene is TRBV10-3, the J gene TRBJ1-2; D is undetermined. Trimming stripped 3 bases from V and 2 bases from J, with 10 bases between. The CDR3 spans 14 residues. CDR1 and CDR2 (germline): ENHRY, SYGVKD.